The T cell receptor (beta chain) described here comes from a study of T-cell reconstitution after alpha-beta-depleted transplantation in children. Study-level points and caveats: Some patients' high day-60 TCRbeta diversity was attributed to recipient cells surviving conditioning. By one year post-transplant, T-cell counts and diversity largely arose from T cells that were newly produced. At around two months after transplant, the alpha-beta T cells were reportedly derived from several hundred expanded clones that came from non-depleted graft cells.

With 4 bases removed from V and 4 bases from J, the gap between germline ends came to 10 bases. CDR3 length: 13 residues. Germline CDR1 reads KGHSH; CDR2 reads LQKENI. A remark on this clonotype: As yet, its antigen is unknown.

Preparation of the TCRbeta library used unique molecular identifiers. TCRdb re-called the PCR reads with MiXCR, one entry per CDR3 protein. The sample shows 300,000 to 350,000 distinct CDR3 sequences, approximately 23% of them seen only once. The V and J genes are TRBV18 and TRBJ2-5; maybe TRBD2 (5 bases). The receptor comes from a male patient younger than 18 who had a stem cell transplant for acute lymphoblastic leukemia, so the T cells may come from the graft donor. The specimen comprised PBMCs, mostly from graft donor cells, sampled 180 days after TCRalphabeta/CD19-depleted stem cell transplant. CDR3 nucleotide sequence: TGTGCCAGCTCACTGAGGAGGACAGAGACCCAGTACTTC. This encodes CASSLRRTETQYF.